This TCR beta chain was documented in a study of glioma-infiltrating T cells after dendritic cell vaccination. The repertoire was sequenced with immunoSEQ multiplex PCR; TCRdb's copy has only in-frame clones and lacks some. The sample consists of under 40,000 clones, around nine tenths of them appearing once. Trimming removed 0 bases from V and 2 bases from J, with 11 bases in between. Germline V gives CDR1 MGHRA, CDR2 YSYEKL. There are 15 residues in the CDR3. This receptor was identified in a human donor with glioblastoma. The V and J genes are TRBV4-1 and TRBJ2-7; D is perhaps TRBD1 (5 bases). This sample comprised blood, obtained before dendritic cell vaccination. CDR3 amino acids: CASSQDPRAAYEQYF. CDR3 DNA sequence: TGCGCCAGCAGCCAAGATCCCAGGGCGGCCTACGAGCAGTACTTC.